This TCR beta chain appears in the sequencing data of a study of beta chain features in type 1 diabetes. Overall study results and limits: More deletions and fewer insertions at VDJ junctions were found in patients with type 1 diabetes.

A remark on this clone: Its antigen is as yet unknown.

Sorting based on CD45RO/CCR7/CD25/CD127/CD95/CD27 separated CD4+ naive, central memory, regulatory and stem cell-like memory cells. The junction had 10 bases not matched to a gene; V was cut back by 2 bases and J by 7 bases. CDR3 size: 16 residues. Germline assignment: CDR1 MNHNS and CDR2 SASEGT. Expressed TCRB transcripts were sequenced because the isolated RNA had all been reverse transcribed beforehand. This table comes from immunoSEQ multiplex PCR, and its TCRdb copy is limited to in-frame clones, with some not included. The sample records some 150,000 clones, roughly 50% being singletons. The source of this sequence is a man in his late teens or twenties in good health. The source material was Tregs from blood. V gene TRBV6-1 combines with J gene TRBJ2-1; 8 positions agree with TRBD2. Here the CDR3 reads CASSESPSGLGNEQFF. The CDR3 DNA is TGTGCCAGCAGTGAAAGTCCTAGCGGGCTCGGGAATGAGCAGTTCTTC.